This T cell receptor (beta chain) comes out of a study of blood T cells in healthy people across ages. The germline V gene encodes CDR1 MNHNY and CDR2 SVGAGI (reference sequence). The CDR3 length is 13 residues. V gave up 6 bases and J gave up 6 bases; unmatched junction bases: 7. Researchers report isolating at least 6 million PBMCs per sample. Study observations and caveats: It was found that TCR beta diversity correlated strongly with the percentage of naive T cells.

The authors ran a second PCR of 7 to 11 cycles using a sample-barcoded 5' primer and a J-beta primer mix. Each cDNA molecule carried a tag from a template-switch adaptor that contained 12 random nucleotides. TCRdb re-analysed the 5' RACE reads in MiXCR, keeping a single row per CDR3 protein. The sample carries 1.5 million or so distinct CDR3 sequences, about 43% recorded once. In its sample, this clonotype was seen a few times. The antigen is undetermined. The chain uses TRBV6-6 and TRBJ2-7, with 8 bases lining up with TRBD1. This clonotype was sampled from a woman younger than 30 in good health. The specimen was blood. As DNA, the CDR3 is TGTGCCAGCAGCAATGGACAGGGAACCGAGCAGTACTTC. This translates into CASSNGQGTEQYF.